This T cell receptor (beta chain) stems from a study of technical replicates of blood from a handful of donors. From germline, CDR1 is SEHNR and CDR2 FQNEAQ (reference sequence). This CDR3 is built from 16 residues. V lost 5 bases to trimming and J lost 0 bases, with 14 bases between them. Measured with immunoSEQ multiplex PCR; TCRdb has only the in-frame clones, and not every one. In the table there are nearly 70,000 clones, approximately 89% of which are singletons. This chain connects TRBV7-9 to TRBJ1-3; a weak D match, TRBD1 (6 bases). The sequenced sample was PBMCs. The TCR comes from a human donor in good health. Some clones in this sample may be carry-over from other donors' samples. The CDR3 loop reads CASSTWTVSSGNTIYF. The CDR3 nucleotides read TGTGCCAGCAGCACCTGGACAGTAAGCTCTGGAAACACCATATATTTT. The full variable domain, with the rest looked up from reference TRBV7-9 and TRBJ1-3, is DTGVSQNPRHKITKRGQNVTFRCDPISEHNRLYWYRQTLGQGPEFLTYFQNEAQLEKSRLLSDRFSAERPKGSFSTLEIQRTEQGDSAMYLCASSTWTVSSGNTIYFGEGSWLTVV.